This T cell receptor (beta chain) is from a study of blood T cell repertoires in COVID-19. Study context: Samples representing acute and convalescent COVID-19 were sourced from the United States, Italy and Spain.

V shed 4 bases and J shed 5 bases, with 13 bases lying between them. The germline V gene has CDR1 KGHDR and CDR2 SFDVKD. This CDR3 comprises 14 residues. In the original processing: Estimated nucleated cell counts came from reference gene primer amplification. TCRdb keeps only in-frame clones here, not all; method: immunoSEQ multiplex PCR. D and trimming were read from the DNA, whereas the V and J calls and clone size are those reported in that table. The repertoire includes roughly 100,000 clones, 71% of them detected once, and approximately 0.88% sits in the top ten. The specimen sequenced was peripheral blood. The clonotype comes from a human donor with acute or convalescent COVID-19. The donor label of this sample is uncertain. The chain combines TRBV24-1 with TRBJ2-5; D call uncertain. In nucleotides, the CDR3 is TGTGCCACCAGTGACCCGAACAGTTACGAGACCCAGTACTTC. Encoded protein: CATSDPNSYETQYF.